Listed here are 9 T cell receptor beta chains from one sample, sequenced in a study of blood T cells in healthy people across ages. A sample-barcoded 5' primer and a J-beta primer mix were used in a second PCR of roughly 6 to 11 cycles. TCRdb ran MiXCR on the 5' RACE reads and lists one entry per CDR3 protein. The repertoire holds about 640,000 distinct CDR3 sequences, roughly 50% seen once, with roughly 34% in the top ten. The sequenced material came from blood. These receptors were collected from a man aged 60-69 years in good health.

This chain uses TRBV7-3 with TRBJ2-1, with 15 nucleotides matching TRBD2. CDR1 and CDR2 (germline): SGHTA, FQGTGA. This CDR3 region has 16 residues. Trimming took 7 bases from V and 8 from J; bases not matched to a gene: 9. The CDR3 protein is CASTGGGLAGGDEQFF. In nucleotides, the CDR3 is TGTGCCAGCACCGGAGGGGGACTAGCGGGAGGCGATGAGCAGTTCTTC.

In this sample, this clonotype turned up once. The chain combines TRBV28 with TRBJ2-2; 7 nucleotides line up with TRBD2. The V and J ends lost 8 bases and 3 bases, in that order; junction bases with no gene match: 3. The CDR3 runs to 13 residues. CDR1 is MDHEN and CDR2 is SYDVKM in the germline V gene. CDR3 sequence: CASGRGDTGELFF. CDR3 DNA: TGTGCCAGCGGGAGGGGAGACACCGGGGAGCTGTTTTTT. Full variable domain (rest looked up from reference TRBV28 and TRBJ2-2): DVKVTQSSRYLVKRTGEKVFLECVQDMDHENMFWYRQDPGLGLRLIYFSYDVKMKEKGDIPEGYSVSREKKERFSLILESASTNQTSMYLCASGRGDTGELFFGEGSRLTVL.

This clonotype has only a few counts. V usage is TRBV9 and J usage is TRBJ2-6; D possibly matches TRBD1 or TRBD2 (5 bases each). Germline CDR1 SGDLS, CDR2 YYNGEE. V was trimmed by 0 bases and J by 2 bases, leaving 6 bases between them. This CDR3 region has 15 residues. The DNA for the CDR3 is TGTGCCAGCAGCGTAGTGGGGGCTGGGGCCAACGTCCTGACTTTC. Translated, it gives CASSVVGAGANVLTF.

The chain is built from TRBV9 and TRBJ2-5, with 11 nucleotides matching TRBD1. The germline CDR1 and CDR2 sequences are SGDLS and YYNGEE. The J segment lost 7 bases and the V segment lost 4 bases, leaving 12 bases of the junction unmatched. The CDR3 runs 16 residues. CDR3 sequence: CASSPSGQGGGLTQYF. The CDR3 DNA sequence: TGTGCCAGCAGCCCATCGGGACAGGGGGGGGGACTGACCCAGTACTTC.

This chain links TRBV11-2 with TRBJ2-5; D is possibly TRBD2 (6 bases). The germline V gene has CDR1 SGHAT and CDR2 FQNNGV. V gave up 5 bases and J gave up 0 bases, with 10 bases separating them. The CDR3 totals 14 residues. The CDR3 DNA reads TGTGCCAGCAGCGTGGGACTTTACCAAGAGACCCAGTACTTC. Its protein product is CASSVGLYQETQYF.

The chain combines TRBV2 with TRBJ2-1; TRBD2 matches at 8 bases. The CDR3 sequence is 16 residues long. V dropped 6 bases and J dropped 0; count of bases not matched to a gene: 7. Germline V gene data show CDR1 as SNHLY and CDR2 as FYNNEI. The DNA of the CDR3 is TGTGCCAGCAGCCCTACTAGCGGCAGCTCCTACAATGAGCAGTTCTTC. Translated: CASSPTSGSSYNEQFF.

The chain joins TRBV12-3 or TRBV12-4 to TRBJ1-1; D may be TRBD1 (5 bases). This CDR3 is built from 13 residues. V lost 3 bases, J lost 2 bases, and 7 bases lay in between. Written as DNA, the CDR3 is TGTGCCAGCAGTTTCGGACATAACACTGAAGCTTTCTTT. Its protein is CASSFGHNTEAFF.

In its sample, this clonotype was seen a few times. The V and J genes are TRBV5-1 and TRBJ2-3; TRBD2 aligns across 10 bases. In germline, CDR1 is SGHRS, CDR2 YFSETQ. Germline trimming cut 4 bases from V and 2 bases from J; bases unmatched to any gene: 7. The CDR3 spans 16 residues. The CDR3 DNA sequence: TGCGCCAGCAGCCCTTCAACTAGCGGGGCCACAGATACGCAGTATTTT. It specifies CASSPSTSGATDTQYF.

In DNA form, the CDR3 reads TGCAGTGCTAGAGATGACAGGGAGTACACTGAAGCTTTCTTT. This encodes CSARDDREYTEAFF. The rearrangement links TRBV20-1 to TRBJ1-1; 7 bases are a match to TRBD1. The CDR3 is 14 amino acids. The ends lost 0 bases at V and 3 bases at J; junction bases unmatched: 4. Germline V gene lookup returns CDR1 DFQATT and CDR2 SNEGSKA (reference sequence).